The 28 T cell receptor beta chains presented below share a single source sample, sequenced in a study of tumor and adjacent non-tumor tissue in lung cancer. A modified ARM-PCR protocol with three rounds of nested PCR amplified TCRbeta. TCRdb fed the multiplex PCR reads into MiXCR, producing one record per CDR3 protein. The sample has 100,000 to 150,000 distinct CDR3 sequences, over 65% seen once. No cell sorting was done before RNA was extracted from the tissue. What was sequenced was lung tumor tissue. Every receptor here comes from a man aged 30 to 45 with non-small cell lung cancer.

With regard to this clonotype: A read error is possible here, since a much larger clone lies one base away. The gene calls are TRBV6-2 or TRBV6-3 and TRBJ2-5; 8 bases fit TRBD1. This CDR3 is built from 15 residues. In germline, CDR1 is MNHEY, CDR2 SVGEGT. The junction had 9 bases not matched to a gene; V was cut back by 6 bases and J by 3 bases. The CDR3 sequence: CASSKDRVYEETQYF. Written as DNA, the CDR3 is TGTGCCAGCAGCAAGGACAGGGTCTACGAAGAGACCCAGTACTTC.

Only a few counts were recorded for this clonotype. The rearrangement joins TRBV20-1 to TRBJ2-1, with 12 positions matching TRBD2. The J call may be wrong; the DNA end is better matched by TRBJ2-7. Per germline, CDR1 DFQATT and CDR2 SNEGSKA (reference sequence). CDR3 length: 14 residues. The CDR3: CSASLAGGYNEQYF. For the CDR3, the DNA is TGCAGTGCTTCACTAGCGGGAGGTTACAATGAGCAGTACTTC.

As to this clonotype: A junction end diverges from the germline sequence, so it may reflect a read error. This chain's CDR3 is CASSMNRGRIGEPFF. The DNA for the CDR3 is TGTGCCAGCAGCATGAACAGGGGAAGGATAGGGGAGCCGTTTTTT. The V and J genes are TRBV11-2 and TRBJ2-2, with 7 bases identical to TRBD1. CDR1 is SGHAT and CDR2 is FQNNGV in the germline V gene. This CDR3 region has 15 residues.

This chain connects TRBV11-2 to TRBJ1-1; 10 bases fit TRBD1. In germline, CDR1 is SGHAT, CDR2 FQNNGV. Germline trimming cut 7 bases from V and 7 bases from J; bases unmatched to any gene: 9. CDR3 size: 14 residues. CDR3 sequence reads: CASNPRTGGSEAFF. The CDR3 DNA sequence: TGTGCCAGCAACCCCCGGACAGGGGGAAGTGAAGCTTTCTTT.

This clonotype has a single count. A read error is possible here, since a much larger clone lies one base away. This chain uses TRBV29-1 with TRBJ1-4, with D tentatively TRBD1 (5 bases). Trimming removed 4 bases from V and 4 bases from J, with 16 bases in between. Germline assignment: CDR1 SQVTM and CDR2 ANQGSEA. The length of the CDR3 is 15 residues. The CDR3 spells CSVGRGWGVNEKLFF. CDR3 coding DNA: TGCAGCGTTGGTCGCGGTTGGGGGGTTAATGAAAAACTGTTTTTT. Based on the CDR3 plus reference TRBV29-1 and TRBJ1-4, the full variable domain is SAVISQKPSRDICQRGTSLTIQCQVDSQVTMMFWYRQQPGQSLTLIATANQGSEATYESGFVIDKFPISRPNLTFSTLTVSNMSPEDSSIYLCSVGRGWGVNEKLFFGSGTQLSVL.

Points on this clonotype: Germline and junction disagree at one end, which may indicate a read error. CDR3 nucleotide sequence: TGCGCCGGCAGCTTGGAGCCTAGCGGTGGGGATGAGCAGTTCTTC. Amino acid sequence: CAGSLEPSGGDEQFF. This rearrangement joins TRBV5-1 to TRBJ2-1, with 7 bases matching TRBD2. The germline V gene encodes CDR1 SGHRS and CDR2 YFSETQ. The CDR3 extends over 15 amino acids. The variable domain in full, with the rest retrieved from reference TRBV5-1 and TRBJ2-1, is KAGVTQTPRYLIKTRGQQVTLSCSPISGHRSVSWYQQTPGQGLQFLFEYFSETQRNKGNFPGRFSGRQFSNSRSEMNVSTLELGDSALYLCAGSLEPSGGDEQFFGPGTRLTVL.

About this clonotype itself: This may come from a read error, since a much larger clone is one base off. V and J are TRBV10-2 and TRBJ2-1; weak D call: TRBD1 (5 bases). CDR1 and CDR2 (germline): WSHSY, SAAADI. The CDR3 covers 14 residues. Written as DNA, the CDR3 is TGCGCCACCAGTGCCGCAGGGCGATACAATGAGCAGTTCTTC. This translates into CATSAAGRYNEQFF.

In the case of this clonotype: A much larger clone lies one base from this, so it may be a read error. The chain carries TRBV29-1 and TRBJ2-2, with a possible D match to TRBD2 (5 bases). The CDR3 sequence is 12 residues long. CDR1 and CDR2 (germline): SQVTM, ANQGSEA. The CDR3 loop reads CSVALGPGEPFF. For the CDR3, the DNA is TGCAGCGTTGCCCTTGGACCCGGGGAGCCGTTTTTT.

Regarding this clonotype: Germline and junction disagree at one end, which may indicate a read error. The V and J genes are TRBV24-1 and TRBJ2-5, with D perhaps TRBD2 (6 bases). CDR3 length: 15 residues. CDR1 and CDR2 (germline): KGHDR, SFDVKD. CDR3 amino acids: CATSERGAGGETEYF. The CDR3 region has the DNA TGTGCCACCAGTGAACGCGGGGCCGGCGGTGAGACCGAGTACTTC.

In its sample, this clonotype was seen a few times. The chain is built from TRBV28 and TRBJ2-1; D might be TRBD2 (7 bases). The germline V gene encodes CDR1 MDHEN and CDR2 SYDVKM. CDR3 length equals 15 residues. Trimming left V 9 bases short and J 5 bases short, with 20 bases between. Here the CDR3 reads CASTDGGLVHNEQFF. The CDR3 bases are TGTGCCAGTACTGACGGGGGGCTAGTTCACAATGAGCAGTTCTTC.

This clonotype was seen a few times. An end of the junction differs from the germline gene, which may be a read error. V usage is TRBV9 and J usage is TRBJ1-1; maybe TRBD1 (5 bases). CDR1 SGDLS and CDR2 YYNGEE come from the germline V gene. This CDR3 is 15 amino acids long. CDR3 nucleotides: TGTGCCAGCAGCGTACTTGGGGGTGGTGACACTGAAGCATTCTTT. It specifies CASSVLGGGDTEAFF.

The V and J genes are TRBV7-9 and TRBJ2-7; 9 nucleotides align to TRBD2. V shed 2 bases and J 4 bases; nucleotides not matched to a gene: 3. Germline loops: CDR1 SEHNR, CDR2 FQNEAQ (reference sequence). CDR3 size: 14 residues. The CDR3 DNA follows: TGTGCCAGCAGCTTACCGGCGGGAGGGTACGAGCAGTACTTC. Its translation: CASSLPAGGYEQYF.

This clonotype was picked up many times. This sequence joins TRBV4-2 and TRBJ1-5; TRBD1 is a possible D gene (5 bases). The V end was cut by 4 bases, the J end by 1 base, with 11 bases between. The CDR3 runs 15 residues. Germline V gene sequence: CDR1 LGHNA, CDR2 YNFKEQ. The CDR3 bases are TGTGCCAGCAGCCTACGGTCAGGGAGCAATCAGCCCCAGCATTTT. This encodes CASSLRSGSNQPQHF.

This clonotype appeared a few times. This may be a read error: a much more frequent sequence differs by one nucleotide. The V and J genes are TRBV20-1 and TRBJ1-6; TRBD1 agrees at 10 bases. This CDR3 spans 14 amino acids. Trimming at V came to 3 bases and at J to 9 bases, leaving 5 bases not matched to a gene. CDR1 is DFQATT and CDR2 is SNEGSKA in the germline V gene (reference sequence). The CDR3 DNA reads TGCAGTGCTAGCCTGGACAGGGGGATTTCACCCCTCCACTTT. Translation gives CSASLDRGISPLHF.

This clonotype has just one count. The chain joins TRBV12-3 or TRBV12-4 to TRBJ1-6; no clear D. This CDR3 is built from 14 residues. Trimming pared 1 base from V and 19 bases from J, leaving 20 bases between. CDR3 nucleotides: TGTGCCAGCAGTTTAGGGAAGGCGTACTCACTCCTTCACTTT. Translation gives CASSLGKAYSLLHF.

The rearrangement joins TRBV12-5 to TRBJ2-7; maybe TRBD1 (6 bases). Germline CDR1 reads LGHNT; CDR2 reads FRNRAP. The length of the CDR3 is 15 residues. Trimming cost V 6 bases and J 10 bases, with 25 bases left between them. CDR3 coding DNA: TGTGCTAGTGGCCCGGGGACATGTAGATTCTGCGAACAGTACTTC. Encoded protein: CASGPGTCRFCEQYF.

Remarks on this clonotype: At one of its ends the junction is not consistent with the germline gene, which may arise from a read error. The chain employs TRBV11-1 and TRBJ2-4, with 7 positions matching TRBD1. There are 16 residues in the CDR3. Per germline, CDR1 SGHAT and CDR2 FQDESV (reference sequence). The CDR3 here is CDSTHSDRATKNIQYF. CDR3 coding DNA: TGTGACAGCACTCACTCAGACAGGGCGACCAAAAACATTCAGTACTTC.

This clonotype was observed a few times. V is TRBV5-1 and J is TRBJ1-1; D is perhaps TRBD1 (5 bases). Germline-derived CDR1 and CDR2 are SGHRS and YFSETQ. This CDR3 has 13 residues. Trimming removed 5 bases at V and 1 base at J, with 9 bases between. This CDR3 is CASRGAENTEAFF. DNA for the CDR3: TGCGCCAGCAGAGGGGCCGAGAACACTGAAGCTTTCTTT.

A remark on this clonotype: At one of its ends the junction is not consistent with the germline gene, which may arise from a read error. CDR3 in amino acids: CTITGDQNYNSSLHF. The CDR3 DNA reads TGTACCATCACTGGGGATCAGAATTATAATTCATCCCTCCATTTT. This chain uses TRBV10-3 with TRBJ1-6; D is undetermined. CDR3 length equals 15 residues. In germline, CDR1 is ENHRY, CDR2 SYGVKD.

This clonotype was picked up a small number of times. The chain joins TRBV28 to TRBJ1-1; 8 bases agree with TRBD1. V was clipped by 6 bases and J by 4 bases; unmatched bases: 4. Looked up from germline, CDR1 is MDHEN and CDR2 is SYDVKM. CDR3 length: 13 residues. CDR3 nucleotide sequence: TGTGCCAGCAGCTGGACAGGGATCACTGAAGCTTTCTTT. As protein: CASSWTGITEAFF.

This clonotype showed up just a few times. Without the conserved terminal phenylalanine or tryptophan, this CDR3 likely stems from a read error. The rearrangement joins TRBV20-1 to TRBJ1-1; D remains ambiguous. CDR3 length: 10 amino acids. CDR1 is DFQATT and CDR2 is SNEGSKA in the germline V gene (reference sequence). V was trimmed by 6 bases and J by 3 bases, leaving 5 bases between them. In nucleotides, the CDR3 is TGCAGTGCCTTGTACACTGAAGCTTTCTCT. As protein: CSALYTEAFS.

As to this clonotype: Given a much more abundant clone one base away, this may be a read error. This sequence joins TRBV20-1 and TRBJ2-4; D perhaps matches TRBD1 (6 bases). The CDR3 runs to 13 residues. Trimming took 6 bases from V and 8 from J, leaving 17 bases between them. Germline V lookup: CDR1 DFQATT, CDR2 SNEGSKA (reference sequence). This CDR3 reads CSARKPGHDIQYF. DNA for the CDR3: TGCAGTGCCAGGAAACCGGGACACGACATTCAGTACTTC.

The chain carries TRBV14 and TRBJ2-5; no definite D call. V dropped 2 bases and J dropped 2 bases, with 6 bases sitting between them. Germline V gene lookup returns CDR1 SGHDN and CDR2 FVKESK. The CDR3 is 13 residues long. The CDR3 loop is CASSQYVQETQYF. In DNA, the CDR3 is TGTGCCAGCAGCCAATACGTGCAAGAGACCCAGTACTTC.

A remark on this clonotype: Just one base apart from a much larger clone, this may be a read error. V is TRBV20-1 and J is TRBJ2-6, with a possible D match to TRBD2 (5 bases). Looked up from germline, CDR1 is DFQATT and CDR2 is SNEGSKA (reference sequence). The CDR3 is made up of 16 amino acids. The CDR3 sequence: CSAFRGGVTGTNVLTF. DNA of the CDR3: TGCAGTGCCTTCCGAGGAGGAGTGACTGGGACCAACGTCCTGACTTTC.

Remarks on this clonotype: This may arise from a read error, as a much more abundant clone is one base away. J is TRBJ1-4 and V is TRBV10-3; D gene ambiguous. V was cut by 5 bases and J by 5 bases, with 15 bases left in between. The CDR3 covers 15 residues. Germline V gene data show CDR1 as ENHRY and CDR2 as SYGVKD. Here the CDR3 DNA reads TGTGCCATCAGTTCCGGGATAGGCCTAAATGAAAAACTGTTTTTT. This encodes CAISSGIGLNEKLFF.

In the case of this clonotype: One base away lies a much larger clone, so this may be a sequencing read error. The chain is built from TRBV6-6 and TRBJ2-7; D is perhaps TRBD1 (6 bases). The germline V gene has CDR1 MNHNY and CDR2 SVGAGI (reference sequence). V was shortened by 5 bases and J by 7 bases, with 12 bases between the two germline ends. This CDR3 has 12 amino acids. The chain's CDR3 is CASSNTGMEQYF. DNA for the CDR3: TGTGCCAGCAGTAACACAGGGATGGAGCAGTACTTC.

This clonotype was detected only a few times. This chain links TRBV24-1 with TRBJ2-3, with no clear D. Trimming took off 4 bases at V and 5 bases at J, with 9 bases between the two ends. The CDR3 has 13 residues. Germline V lookup: CDR1 KGHDR, CDR2 SFDVKD. The CDR3 DNA reads as TGTGCCACCAGTGACCCGAACAGAGATACGCAGTATTTT. It yields the protein CATSDPNRDTQYF.

Concerning this clonotype itself: At one boundary the junction diverges from the germline segment, which might be a read error. The chain links TRBV5-6 to TRBJ2-1; D gene ambiguous. There are 14 residues in the CDR3. Germline lookup yields CDR1 SGHDT and CDR2 YYEEEE. The CDR3 reads CASSLVFKGNEQFF. The DNA of the CDR3 is TGTGCCAGCAGTTTGGTCTTCAAGGGAAATGAGCAGTTCTTC.